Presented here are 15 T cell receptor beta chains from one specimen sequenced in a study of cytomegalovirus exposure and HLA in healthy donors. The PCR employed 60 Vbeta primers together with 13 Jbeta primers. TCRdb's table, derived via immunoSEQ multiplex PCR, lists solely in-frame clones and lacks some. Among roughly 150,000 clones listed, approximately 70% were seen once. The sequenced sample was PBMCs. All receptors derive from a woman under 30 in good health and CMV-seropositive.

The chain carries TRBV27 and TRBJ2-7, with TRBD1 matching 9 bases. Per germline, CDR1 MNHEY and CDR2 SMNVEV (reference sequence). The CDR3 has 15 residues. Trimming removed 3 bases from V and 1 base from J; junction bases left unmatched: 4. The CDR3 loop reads CASSFDGTGSYEQYF. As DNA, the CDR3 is TGTGCCAGCAGTTTCGACGGGACAGGGTCCTACGAGCAGTACTTC.

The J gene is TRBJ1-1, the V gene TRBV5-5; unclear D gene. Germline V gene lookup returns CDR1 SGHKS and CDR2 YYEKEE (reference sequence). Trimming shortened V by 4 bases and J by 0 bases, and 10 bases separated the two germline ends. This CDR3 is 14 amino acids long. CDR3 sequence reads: CASSVSQVNTEAFF. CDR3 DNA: TGTGCCAGCAGCGTGAGCCAGGTGAACACTGAAGCTTTCTTT.

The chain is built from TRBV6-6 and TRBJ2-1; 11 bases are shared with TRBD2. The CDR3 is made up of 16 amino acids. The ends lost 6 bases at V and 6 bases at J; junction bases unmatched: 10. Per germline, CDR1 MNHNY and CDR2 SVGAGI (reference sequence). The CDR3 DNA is TGTGCCAGCAGCCCCCCGGGACTAGCGGACACCAATGAGCAGTTCTTC. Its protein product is CASSPPGLADTNEQFF.

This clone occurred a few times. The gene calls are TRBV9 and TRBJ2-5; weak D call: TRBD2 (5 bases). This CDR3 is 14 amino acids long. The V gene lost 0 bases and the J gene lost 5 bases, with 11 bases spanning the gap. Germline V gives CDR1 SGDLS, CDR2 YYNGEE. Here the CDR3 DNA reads TGTGCCAGCAGCGTAGGAGGCGGGCAGGAGACCCAGTACTTC. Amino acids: CASSVGGGQETQYF.

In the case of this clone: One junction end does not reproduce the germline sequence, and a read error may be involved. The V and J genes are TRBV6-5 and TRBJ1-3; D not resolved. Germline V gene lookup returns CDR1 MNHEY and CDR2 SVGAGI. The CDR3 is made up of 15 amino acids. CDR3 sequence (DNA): TGTGTCAGCAACGCGACTTTCCACTCTGGAAACACCATATATTTT. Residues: CVSNATFHSGNTIYF.

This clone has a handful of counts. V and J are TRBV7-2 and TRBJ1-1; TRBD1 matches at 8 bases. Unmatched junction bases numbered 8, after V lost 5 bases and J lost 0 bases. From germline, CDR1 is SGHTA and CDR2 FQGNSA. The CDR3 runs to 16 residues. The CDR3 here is CASSQTGVGLNTEAFF. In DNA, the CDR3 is TGTGCCAGCAGCCAGACAGGGGTGGGACTGAACACTGAAGCTTTCTTT.

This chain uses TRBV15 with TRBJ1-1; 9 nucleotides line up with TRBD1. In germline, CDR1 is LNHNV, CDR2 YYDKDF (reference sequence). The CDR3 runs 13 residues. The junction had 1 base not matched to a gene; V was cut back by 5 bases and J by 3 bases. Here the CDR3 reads CATSGQGYTEAFF. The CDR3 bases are TGTGCCACCAGCGGACAGGGGTACACTGAAGCTTTCTTT.

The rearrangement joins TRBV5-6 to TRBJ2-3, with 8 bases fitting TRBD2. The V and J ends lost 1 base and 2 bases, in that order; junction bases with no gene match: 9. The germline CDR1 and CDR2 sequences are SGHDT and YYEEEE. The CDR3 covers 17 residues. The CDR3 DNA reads TGTGCCAGCAGCTTGTATGTAGCGGGGCTACTCACAGATACGCAGTATTTT. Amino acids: CASSLYVAGLLTDTQYF.

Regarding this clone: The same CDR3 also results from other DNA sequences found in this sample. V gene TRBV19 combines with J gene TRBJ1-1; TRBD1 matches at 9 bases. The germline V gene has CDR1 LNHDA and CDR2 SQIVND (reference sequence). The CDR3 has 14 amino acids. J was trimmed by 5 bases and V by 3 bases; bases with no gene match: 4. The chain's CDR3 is CASSIDRGSTEAFF. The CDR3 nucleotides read TGTGCCAGTAGTATCGACAGGGGGTCAACTGAAGCTTTCTTT.

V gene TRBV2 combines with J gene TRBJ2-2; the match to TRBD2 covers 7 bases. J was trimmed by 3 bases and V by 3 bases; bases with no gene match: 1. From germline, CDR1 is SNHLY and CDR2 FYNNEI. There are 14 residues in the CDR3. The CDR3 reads CASSDREDTGELFF. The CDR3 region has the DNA TGTGCCAGCAGTGACCGGGAGGACACCGGGGAGCTGTTTTTT. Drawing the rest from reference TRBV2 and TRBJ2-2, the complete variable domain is EPEVTQTPSHQVTQMGQEVILRCVPISNHLYFYWYRQILGQKVEFLVSFYNNEISEKSEIFDDQFSVERPDGSNFTLKIRSTKLEDSAMYFCASSDREDTGELFFGEGSRLTVL.

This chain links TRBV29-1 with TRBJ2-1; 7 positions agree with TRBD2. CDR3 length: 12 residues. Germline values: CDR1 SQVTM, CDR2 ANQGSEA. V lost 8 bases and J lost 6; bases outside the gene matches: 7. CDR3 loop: CSSPGGSNEQFF. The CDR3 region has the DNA TGCAGCTCCCCGGGAGGTAGCAATGAGCAGTTCTTC.

CDR3 loop: CASSSGQGAKTEAFF. The CDR3, as DNA: TGTGCCAGCAGCTCGGGACAGGGGGCTAAAACTGAAGCTTTCTTT. The rearrangement joins TRBV7-3 to TRBJ1-1; TRBD1 aligns across 12 bases. Germline lookup yields CDR1 SGHTA and CDR2 FQGTGA. The CDR3 totals 15 residues. The trim removed 4 bases at V and 5 bases at J, leaving 5 bases unmatched.

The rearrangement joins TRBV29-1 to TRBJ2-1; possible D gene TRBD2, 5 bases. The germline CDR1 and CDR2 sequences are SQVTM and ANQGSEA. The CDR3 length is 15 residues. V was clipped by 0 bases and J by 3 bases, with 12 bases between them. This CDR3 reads CSVEDVRGVYNEQFF. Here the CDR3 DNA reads TGCAGCGTTGAAGATGTACGGGGAGTCTACAATGAGCAGTTCTTC.

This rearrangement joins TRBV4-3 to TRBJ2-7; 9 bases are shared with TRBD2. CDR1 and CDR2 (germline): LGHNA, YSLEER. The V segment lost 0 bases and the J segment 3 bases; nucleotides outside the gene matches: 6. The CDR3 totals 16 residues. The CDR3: CASSQDPRGGVYEQYF. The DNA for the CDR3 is TGCGCCAGCAGCCAAGATCCCCGCGGGGGGGTCTACGAGCAGTACTTC.

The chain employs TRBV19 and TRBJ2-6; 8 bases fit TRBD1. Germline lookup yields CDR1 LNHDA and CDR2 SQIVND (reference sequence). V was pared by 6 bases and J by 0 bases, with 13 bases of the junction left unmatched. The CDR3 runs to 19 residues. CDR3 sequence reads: CASSIQGQVLSSGANVLTF. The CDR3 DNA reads TGTGCCAGTAGCATTCAGGGACAGGTTTTATCCTCTGGGGCCAACGTCCTGACTTTC.